The clone carrying this T cell receptor beta chain was recorded at least ten times. Its specificity is unknown. The library was built from 400 ng RNA with molecular barcoded adaptors for alpha/delta and beta/gamma chains. TCRdb fed the reads into MiXCR, producing one record per CDR3 protein. This repertoire shows 130,000 or so distinct CDR3 sequences, 13% found once; its top ten account for 8% to 9%. The sample belongs to a study of read filtering for tumor transcriptome and immune sequencing. Study background: Whole-transcriptome libraries were prepared after DNase treatment. Points from the study as a whole: Sorted CD138-negative bone marrow cells were not purified T cells. Even smaller IR-seq throughput identified most shared clonotypes. Approximately 82% of IR-seq clonotypes had one read, totaling approximately 4% of reads; RNA-seq: 74.6% and 44.6%.

What was sequenced was a population of CD138-negative cells sorted from bone marrow. The clonotype originates from a donor aged 40 or older with multiple myeloma.

CDR3 loop: CSASKGFGQPQHF. CDR3 bases: TGCAGTGCTAGTAAAGGGTTCGGCCAGCCCCAGCATTTT. This chain connects TRBV20-1 to TRBJ1-5, with D uncertain. The CDR3 runs to 13 residues. The V gene's germline CDR1 is DFQATT and CDR2 SNEGSKA (reference sequence). The V gene lost 3 bases and the J gene lost 7 bases, with 13 bases spanning the gap.